This T cell receptor beta chain comes out of a study of immune evolution from preneoplasia to lung adenocarcinoma. In the study overall: HLA loss of heterozygosity: less than 9% AIS, about 15% MIA, about 31% ADC, none AAH.

Each case's diagnosis was confirmed by two pathologists on H&E. Repertoires were generated with immunoSEQ multiplex PCR, while TCRdb's copy carries only in-frame clones and drops some. This sample carries about 5,000 clones, 83% of them seen once, and the ten largest clones take roughly 4%. Comment on this clone: Its antigen is unidentified.

Overall study findings and caveats: Top clone frequencies peaked in normal lung, apparently declining through invasive adenocarcinoma.

The sample consisted of FFPE minimally invasive lung adenocarcinoma tissue. This sequence was found in a person aged 55-80 years with lung adenocarcinoma.

The CDR3 coding sequence is TGTGCCAGCAGCCCCGCCGGGGACTCCTTTTACGAGCAGTACTTC. It encodes CASSPAGDSFYEQYF. The rearrangement uses TRBV7-2 and TRBJ2-7; D may be TRBD2 (6 bases). Germline-derived CDR1 and CDR2 are SGHTA and FQGNSA. Trimming removed 5 bases at V and 4 bases at J, with 18 bases between. This CDR3 has 15 residues.